The clone carrying this T cell receptor (beta chain) was counted ten times or more. The antigen remains unidentified. This record comes from a study of T cell repertoires in cytomegalovirus infection. Study background: Public TCR beta signatures marked donors with CMV infection and the matching HLA.

Germline V gene sequence: CDR1 SGHVS, CDR2 FNYEAQ. The CDR3 is 16 amino acids. The V end was cut by 5 bases, the J end by 3 bases, with 19 bases between. Points from the study as a whole: Cumulative frequency (of public TCR beta family members) identified carriers of CMV plus the relevant HLA. HLA-C-restricted, CMV-specific TCR beta clonotypes were dominant ex vivo.

MiXCR, run by TCRdb on the reads, gives a single entry per CDR3 protein. Of 200,000 to 300,000 distinct CDR3 sequences in the sample, roughly an eighth were seen once. The gene calls are TRBV7-6 and TRBJ1-1; possibly TRBD1 for D (6 bases). What was sequenced was PBMCs. The receptor's source is a human donor in good health (CMV status not recorded). Some clones in this sample may be carry-over from other donors' samples. CDR3 DNA: TGTGCCAGCAGCCGAAGGGGAACAGGGTGGGACACTGAAGCTTTCTTT. Protein: CASSRRGTGWDTEAFF.